The entry that follows covers one T cell receptor (beta chain) sequence. This entry is derived from a study of regulatory T cells in long-lasting Graves disease. Combining iRepertoire HTBI primers with Arm-PCR of CDR3 regions, the authors built TCR beta libraries. TCRdb independently ran MiXCR on the multiplex PCR reads; one entry per CDR3 protein. The table has some 320,000 distinct CDR3 sequences, over 15% seen once. Time point given: newly diagnosed GD, antithyroid drugs for less than 3 months. Making the TCR library involved RNA that had been extracted from PBMCs. Germline loops: CDR1 MNHEY, CDR2 SMNVEV (reference sequence). This CDR3 region has 15 residues. Trimming cost V 5 bases and J 4 bases, with 17 bases left between them.

The chain recombines TRBV27 with TRBJ2-5, with D unresolved. This clonotype was obtained from a female donor with Graves disease. The sample in question was peripheral blood mononuclear cells (PBMCs), obtained at new diagnosis, from a patient treated with antithyroid drugs. CDR3 loop: CASSLYTTTLETQYF. The CDR3 DNA reads as TGTGCCAGCAGTCTATACACGACAACCTTAGAGACCCAGTACTTC.